This is a list of T cell receptor beta chains from one sample in a study of shared clonotypes between healthy human individuals. This table comes from immunoSEQ multiplex PCR, and its TCRdb copy is limited to in-frame clones, with some not included. Seen here are about 110,000 clones, about 70% observed once, and the top ten hold approximately 25%. Sequencing was carried out using memory CD8+ T cells sorted from blood. The receptors were gathered from a woman in her 30s in good health. The CDR3 runs from the conserved cysteine through the conserved F or W. The order of the fields is J gene, V gene, clone size, D gene, CDR3 protein, CDR3 DNA. D genes are given only for firm matches. The size entry is marked missing in some rows and otherwise reads once, few, many or a size class.

>TRBJ1-2|TRBV30|.|TRBD1
CAWTPGTGGFGYTF
TGTGCCTGGACCCCCGGGACAGGGGGCTTTGGCTACACCTTC
>TRBJ1-5|TRBV10-3|.|TRBD1
CAGGTGGQPQHF
TGTGCCGGCGGGACAGGCGGCCAGCCCCAGCATTTT
>TRBJ1-4|TRBV19|once|TRBD1
CASSKGQMNEKLFF
TGTGCCAGTAGTAAGGGACAGATGAATGAAAAACTGTTTTTT
>TRBJ1-2|TRBV29-1|few|.
CSAGKGYGYTF
TGCAGCGCCGGAAAGGGTTATGGCTACACCTTC
>TRBJ2-7|TRBV27|.|TRBD2
CASSPWTSGYEQYF
TGTGCCAGCAGCCCGTGGACTAGCGGCTACGAGCAGTACTTC
>TRBJ2-2|TRBV5-4|few|.
CASSLFEQANTGELFF
TGTGCCAGCAGCTTGTTTGAACAGGCGAACACCGGGGAGCTGTTTTTT
>TRBJ2-7|TRBV10-1|.|TRBD1
CASSAARDRPYEQYF
TGCGCCAGCAGTGCGGCTCGGGACAGGCCCTACGAGCAGTACTTC
>TRBJ1-2|TRBV5-4|.|TRBD1
CASSLVGQAIDGYTF
TGTGCCAGCAGCTTGGTCGGACAGGCGATCGATGGCTACACCTTC
>TRBJ2-1|TRBV27|once|TRBD2
CASSLGGYNEQFF
TGTGCCAGCAGTTTGGGAGGGTACAATGAGCAGTTCTTC
>TRBJ2-5|TRBV30|.|.
CAWSGAALVETQYF
TGTGCCTGGAGTGGGGCAGCGCTCGTGGAGACCCAGTACTTC
>TRBJ1-5|TRBV7-3|.|TRBD1
CASSAQGEYSNQPQHF
TGTGCCAGCAGCGCACAGGGGGAGTATAGCAATCAGCCCCAGCATTTT
>TRBJ1-1|TRBV6-5|.|TRBD1
CASSLGTGTEAFF
TGTGCCAGCAGTTTGGGGACAGGGACTGAAGCTTTCTTT
>TRBJ1-5|TRBV4-1|.|.
CASSQVTGSNQPQHF
TGCGCCAGCAGCCAAGTAACAGGGAGCAATCAGCCCCAGCATTTT
>TRBJ2-1|TRBV15|few|TRBD2
CATSSGEGGYNEQFF
TGTGCCACAAGTAGCGGGGAAGGGGGCTACAATGAGCAGTTCTTC
>TRBJ2-7|TRBV6-1|many|.
CASSESSYEQYF
TGTGCCAGCAGTGAGAGCTCCTACGAGCAGTACTTC
>TRBJ1-4|TRBV25-1|.|TRBD1
CASSEDRAPGELFF
TGTGCCAGCAGTGAGGACAGGGCGCCTGGGGAACTGTTTTTT
>TRBJ2-7|TRBV2|.|.
CASRTGGLLGVYEQYF
TGTGCCAGCAGGACAGGTGGTCTTTTGGGGGTTTACGAGCAGTACTTC
>TRBJ2-2|TRBV7-3|.|TRBD2
CASRGTSRTGELFF
TGTGCCAGCAGAGGGACTAGCCGCACCGGGGAGCTGTTTTTT
>TRBJ1-2|TRBV29-1|.|.
CSVAAGLAYGYTF
TGCAGCGTTGCGGCAGGGCTTGCTTATGGCTACACCTTC
>TRBJ1-3|TRBV28|.|TRBD1
CASSTWDRGHSGNTIYF
TGTGCCAGCAGTACCTGGGACAGGGGACACTCTGGAAACACCATATATTTT